Listed below are T cell receptor beta chains from one sample, sequenced in a study of T-cell reconstitution after alpha-beta-depleted transplantation in children. MiXCR was run by TCRdb on the PCR reads, yielding one entry per CDR3 protein. The sample holds some 840,000 distinct CDR3 sequences, around 15% seen once. The sequenced sample was PBMCs, mostly from graft donor cells, obtained 360 days after TCRalphabeta/CD19-depleted stem cell transplant. The receptors here all came from a male patient between 5 and 17 years old who had a stem cell transplant for acute lymphoblastic leukemia, so the T cells may come from the graft donor. Both conserved end residues are part of each CDR3. A D gene is named only where the DNA matches it firmly.

v_call	d_call	cdr3_aa
TRBV12-3/TRBV12-4	.	CASSLTGSETQYF
TRBV3-1	TRBD1	CASSRAPRDRQGYEQYF
TRBV18	.	CASSPPLAVSGNTIYF
TRBV20-1	TRBD2	CSASDRGGSGRISYEQYF
TRBV21-1	.	CASSPGRGTGELFF
TRBV3-1	TRBD1	CASSQKLTGDRYGYTF
TRBV4-2	.	CASSQEPQGRRDGYTF
TRBV25-1	TRBD2	CASSGAGPTDTQYF
TRBV18	.	CASSPLQGKETQYF
TRBV20-1	TRBD2	CSAPSGRAAGDTQYF
TRBV27	.	CASIGFTYNEQFF
TRBV7-8	.	CASSLGAGWPLHF
TRBV11-1	.	CASSSGRRTSPDTQYF
TRBV14	TRBD2	CASSQLQTGGSEQYF
TRBV4-1	TRBD2	CASSQGGRAGAYEQYF
TRBV25-1	TRBD1	CASSESGTGIRYEQYF
TRBV5-1	.	CASSLFSGGAGTEAFF
TRBV7-8	TRBD2	CASSLALAGEGYEQYF
TRBV6-5	.	CASRARQVHHQPQHF
TRBV3-1	.	CASSQGGTRTDTQYF
TRBV12-3/TRBV12-4	.	CASSLGVSSTDTQYF
TRBV12-3/TRBV12-4	TRBD2	CASSLVAGGELFF
TRBV29-1	.	CSVGTRTTREQYF
TRBV4-1	.	CASSQEASATYEQYF
TRBV7-3	.	CASSLSPGHNSPLHF
TRBV12-3/TRBV12-4	.	CASTIGLYNEQFF
TRBV20-1	TRBD2	CSAVRIGRDYNEQFF
TRBV11-1	TRBD2	CASSAGDWETQYF
TRBV15	.	CATSRRGLHPTDTQYF
TRBV4-1	.	CASSHPGTTYREKLFF
TRBV18	.	CASSPRVDRLNTEAFF
TRBV28	.	CASRAIEKLFF
TRBV20-1	.	CSARAGAVGYGYTF
TRBV2	TRBD1	CASSEARQGDHNSPLHF
TRBV10-3	.	CAISVGQGHTDTQYF
TRBV6-1	TRBD2	CASRFVAGGYSGVNEQFF
TRBV9	TRBD1	CASSADTGGDYEQYF
TRBV23-1	.	CASSQSPPDTQYF
TRBV7-9	.	CASSSYRDLNTGELFF
TRBV18	TRBD2	CASSASGSPAENEQFF
TRBV5-1	.	CASSLLGQGYTF
TRBV20-1	.	CSARYAGRSYNEQFF
TRBV3-1	TRBD2	CASSQVTSGRGTGELFF
TRBV11-1	.	CASSFGLARDIQYF
TRBV20-1	.	CSAMLVGTGELFF
TRBV11-3	.	CASSRYLRTDTQYF